A selection of T cell receptor beta chains follows, all from one sample in a study of cytomegalovirus exposure and HLA in healthy donors. Profiled with immunoSEQ multiplex PCR; TCRdb holds only in-frame clones, not every one. The top ten hold 7% to 8.5% of the sample, which has some 77,000 clones, less than 80% seen once. The source material was PBMCs. All receptors derive from a woman between 35 and 50 years old in good health and CMV-seronegative. CDR3s include the opening cysteine and the closing phenylalanine or tryptophan. A D gene is named only where the DNA matches it firmly. The listing skips clone size in some rows; elsewhere it reads once, few, many or a size class.

>-|15|TRBV2|-|TRBJ1-5
TGTGCCAGCACCGAAATAAGGACAGGCAATCAGCCCCAGCATTTT
CASTEIRTGNQPQHF
>-|15|TRBV7-3|-|TRBJ2-1
TGTGCCAGCAGCTTAGGGGCTGGCCCCTACAATGAGCAGTTCTTC
CASSLGAGPYNEQFF
>-|13|TRBV6-1|-|TRBJ1-1
TGTGCCAGCAGTGAAACTTTTGGCACTGAAGCTTTCTTT
CASSETFGTEAFF
>TRBD2|14|TRBV5-4|few|TRBJ2-7
TGTGCCAGCAGCGCGGGGGACTTCGCGGGAGAGCAGTACTTC
CASSAGDFAGEQYF
>TRBD1|16|TRBV6-1|-|TRBJ2-2
TGTGCCAGCAGTGAATATGGACAGGCGAACACCGGGGAGCTGTTTTTT
CASSEYGQANTGELFF
>TRBD1|17|TRBV5-1|few|TRBJ1-2
TGCGCCAGCAGCTTGGGGGACAGGGGTCATCTAGACTATGGCTACACCTTC
CASSLGDRGHLDYGYTF
>-|18|TRBV10-3|once|TRBJ1-2
TGTGCCATCAGTGAGCAACAACCCGGGTCCGATCCTAACTATGGCTACACCTTC
CAISEQQPGSDPNYGYTF
>-|14|TRBV6-5|few|TRBJ1-1
TGTGCCAGCGGGTTGGAGGGTAGTCACACTGAAGCTTTCTTT
CASGLEGSHTEAFF
>-|13|TRBV9|-|TRBJ2-1
TGTGCCAGCAGCGTAGGACTAGTCCCGGAGCAGTTCTTC
CASSVGLVPEQFF
>TRBD1|15|TRBV5-4|-|TRBJ2-2
TGTGCCAGCAGCTCGACAGGGATCGGCACCGGGGAGCTGTTTTTT
CASSSTGIGTGELFF
>TRBD2|16|TRBV29-1|-|TRBJ2-2
TGCAGCGTTGGGACTAGCGGGAGTGGAGGTTCCGGGGAGCTGTTTTTT
CSVGTSGSGGSGELFF
>TRBD1|15|TRBV6-1|few|TRBJ1-6
TGTGCCAGCAGTGAAGCACCGGGACAGGGAGGTCCCCCCCACTTT
CASSEAPGQGGPPHF
>-|11|TRBV19|-|TRBJ1-1
TGTGCCAGTAGTATAGGGACACCCGCTTTCTTT
CASSIGTPAFF
>TRBD2|18|TRBV28|-|TRBJ2-5
TGTGCCAGCAGTTTTGATTCCCTCGGACTAGCGGGACAAGAGACCCAGTACTTC
CASSFDSLGLAGQETQYF
>-|16|TRBV5-5|-|TRBJ1-4
TGTGCCAGCAGCTTGGTTGGGACAACAACTAATGAAAAACTGTTTTTT
CASSLVGTTTNEKLFF
>-|13|TRBV5-1|once|TRBJ1-2
TGCGCCAGCAGCTTAGACATAAACTATGGCTACACCTTC
CASSLDINYGYTF
>-|15|TRBV2|-|TRBJ2-2
TGTGCCAGCATAAGTGGGCTCGATTACACCGGGGAGCTGTTTTTT
CASISGLDYTGELFF
>TRBD1|17|TRBV12-5|-|TRBJ2-2
TGTGCTAGTGGTTTGCCCACTGACAGGGGTTGGGCCGGGGAGCTGTTTTTT
CASGLPTDRGWAGELFF
>-|11|TRBV20-1|-|TRBJ2-7
TGCAGTATAGAGGGAACTGGCGAGCAGTACTTC
CSIEGTGEQYF
>-|15|TRBV4-1|-|TRBJ2-3
TGCGCCAGCAGCCAGCTCCGTGAGGCCAGAGTGCCGCAGTATTTT
CASSQLREARVPQYF
>TRBD1|13|TRBV30|-|TRBJ1-2
TGTGCCTGGACTTTGGGACAGGGTTGGGGCTACACCTTC
CAWTLGQGWGYTF
>-|12|TRBV7-8|-|TRBJ2-1
TGTGCCAGCACCCCACTAGGCAATGAGCAGTTCTTC
CASTPLGNEQFF
>TRBD2|21|TRBV9|-|TRBJ2-7
TGTGCCAGCAGCCCCCAGCCCCCGGGACTAGCGGGGGGCGCGAGCTCCTACGAGCAGTACTTC
CASSPQPPGLAGGASSYEQYF
>-|14|TRBV5-1|-|TRBJ1-1
TGCGCCAGCAGCCGTGATACGGCGGACACTGAAGCTTTCTTT
CASSRDTADTEAFF
>-|14|TRBV27|-|TRBJ1-2
TGTGCCAGCAGTCACAATCGGGGGTTATATGGCTACACCTTC
CASSHNRGLYGYTF
>-|13|TRBV4-3|-|TRBJ2-7
TGCGCCAGCAGCCAGCGTACAGGTTACGAGCAGTACTTC
CASSQRTGYEQYF
>TRBD2|16|TRBV7-9|-|TRBJ2-2
TGTGCCAGCAGCTTAGAACTAGCGGGAGGAGGCGGGGAGCTGTTTTTT
CASSLELAGGGGELFF
>-|13|TRBV15|-|TRBJ1-1
TGTGCCACCAGCAGAGAGGCACCTTCTGCAGCTTTCTTT
CATSREAPSAAFF